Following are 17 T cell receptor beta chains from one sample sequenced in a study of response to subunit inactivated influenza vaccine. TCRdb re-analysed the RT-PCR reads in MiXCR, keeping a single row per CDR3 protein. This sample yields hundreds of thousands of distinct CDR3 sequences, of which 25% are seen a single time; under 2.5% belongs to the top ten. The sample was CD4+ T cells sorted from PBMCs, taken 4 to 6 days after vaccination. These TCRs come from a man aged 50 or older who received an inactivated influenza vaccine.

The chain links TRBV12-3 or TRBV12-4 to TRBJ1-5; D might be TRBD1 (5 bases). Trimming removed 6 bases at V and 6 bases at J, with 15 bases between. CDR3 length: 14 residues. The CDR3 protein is CASRPVGPGQPQHF. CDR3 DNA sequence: TGTGCCAGCAGGCCCGTGGGGCCTGGTCAGCCCCAGCATTTT.

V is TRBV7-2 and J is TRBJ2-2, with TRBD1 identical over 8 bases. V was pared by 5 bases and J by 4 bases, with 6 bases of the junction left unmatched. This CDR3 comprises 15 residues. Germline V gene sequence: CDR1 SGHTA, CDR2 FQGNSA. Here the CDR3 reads CASSKDRVPTGELFF. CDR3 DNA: TGTGCCAGCAGCAAGGACAGGGTCCCCACCGGGGAGCTGTTTTTT. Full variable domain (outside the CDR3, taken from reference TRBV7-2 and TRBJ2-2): GAGVSQSPSNKVTEKGKDVELRCDPISGHTALYWYRQSLGQGLEFLIYFQGNSAPDKSGLPSDRFSAERTGGSVSTLTIQRTQQEDSAVYLCASSKDRVPTGELFFGEGSRLTVL.

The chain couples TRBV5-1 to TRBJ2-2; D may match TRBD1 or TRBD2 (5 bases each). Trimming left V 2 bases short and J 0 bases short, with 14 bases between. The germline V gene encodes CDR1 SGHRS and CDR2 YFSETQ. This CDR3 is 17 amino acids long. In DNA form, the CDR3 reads TGCGCCAGCAGCTTAAACGCCGGGACCGCGAACACCGGGGAGCTGTTTTTT. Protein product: CASSLNAGTANTGELFF.

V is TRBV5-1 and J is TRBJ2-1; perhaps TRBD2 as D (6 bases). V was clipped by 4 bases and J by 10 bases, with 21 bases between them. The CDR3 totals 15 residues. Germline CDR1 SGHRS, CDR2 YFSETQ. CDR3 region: CASSVDYGRAREQFF. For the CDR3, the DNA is TGCGCCAGCAGCGTGGACTACGGGCGGGCAAGGGAGCAGTTCTTC.

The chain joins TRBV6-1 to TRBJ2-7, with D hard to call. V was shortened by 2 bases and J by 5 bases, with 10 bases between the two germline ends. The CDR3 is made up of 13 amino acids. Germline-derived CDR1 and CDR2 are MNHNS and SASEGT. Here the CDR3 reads CASSEPRPNEQYF. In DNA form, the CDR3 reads TGTGCCAGCAGTGAACCTCGTCCTAACGAGCAGTACTTC.

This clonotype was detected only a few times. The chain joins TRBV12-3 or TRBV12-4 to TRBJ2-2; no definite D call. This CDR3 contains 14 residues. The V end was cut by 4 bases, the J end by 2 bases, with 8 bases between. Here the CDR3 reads CASSYQTNTGELFF. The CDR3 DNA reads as TGTGCCAGCAGTTACCAAACCAACACCGGGGAGCTGTTTTTT.

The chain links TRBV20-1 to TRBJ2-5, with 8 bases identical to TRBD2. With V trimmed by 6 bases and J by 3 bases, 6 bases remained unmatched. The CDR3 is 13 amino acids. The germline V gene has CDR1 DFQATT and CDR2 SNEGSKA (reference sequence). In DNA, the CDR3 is TGCAGTGCCATTATAGCGGGGAAAGAGACCCAGTACTTC. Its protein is CSAIIAGKETQYF.

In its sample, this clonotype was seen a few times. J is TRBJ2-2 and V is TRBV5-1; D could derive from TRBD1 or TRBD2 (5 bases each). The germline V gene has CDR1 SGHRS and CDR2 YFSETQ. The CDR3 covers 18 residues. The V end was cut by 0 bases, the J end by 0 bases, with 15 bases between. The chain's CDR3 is CASSLERLWGTNTGELFF. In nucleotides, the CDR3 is TGCGCCAGCAGCTTGGAAAGGTTATGGGGGACGAACACCGGGGAGCTGTTTTTT.

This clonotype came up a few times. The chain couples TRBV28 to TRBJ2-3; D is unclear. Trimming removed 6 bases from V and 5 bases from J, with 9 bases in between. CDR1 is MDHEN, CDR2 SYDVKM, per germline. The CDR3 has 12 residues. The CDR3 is CASSSAEDTQYF. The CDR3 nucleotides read TGTGCCAGCAGCTCGGCTGAAGATACGCAGTATTTT.

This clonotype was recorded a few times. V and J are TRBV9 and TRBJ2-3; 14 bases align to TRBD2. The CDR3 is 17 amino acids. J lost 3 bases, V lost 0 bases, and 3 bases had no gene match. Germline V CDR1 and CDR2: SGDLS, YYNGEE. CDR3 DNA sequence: TGTGCCAGCAGCGTAGGGGGACTAGCGGGAGTTACAGATACGCAGTATTTT. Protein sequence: CASSVGGLAGVTDTQYF. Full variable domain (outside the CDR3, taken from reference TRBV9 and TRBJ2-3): DSGVTQTPKHLITATGQRVTLRCSPRSGDLSVYWYQQSLDQGLQFLIQYYNGEERAKGNILERFSAQQFPDLHSELNLSSLELGDSALYFCASSVGGLAGVTDTQYFGPGTRLTVL.

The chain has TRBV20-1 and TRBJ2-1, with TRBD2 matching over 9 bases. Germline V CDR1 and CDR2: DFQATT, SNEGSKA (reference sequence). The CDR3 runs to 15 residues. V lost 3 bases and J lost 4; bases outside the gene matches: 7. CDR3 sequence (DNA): TGCAGTGCTAGGCAAAGCGGGAGGAGGTACAATGAGCAGTTCTTC. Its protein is CSARQSGRRYNEQFF.

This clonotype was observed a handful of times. The CDR3 nucleotides are TGCGCCAGCAGCTTGGGGACTAGCGGGAGTAGGGCAGATACGCAGTATTTT. Translation gives CASSLGTSGSRADTQYF. The chain combines TRBV5-1 with TRBJ2-3; 13 bases align to TRBD2. Germline V lookup: CDR1 SGHRS, CDR2 YFSETQ. The trim removed 0 bases at V and 4 bases at J, leaving 5 bases unmatched. The CDR3 consists of 17 residues. Drawing the rest from reference TRBV5-1 and TRBJ2-3, the complete variable domain is KAGVTQTPRYLIKTRGQQVTLSCSPISGHRSVSWYQQTPGQGLQFLFEYFSETQRNKGNFPGRFSGRQFSNSRSEMNVSTLELGDSALYLCASSLGTSGSRADTQYFGPGTRLTVL.

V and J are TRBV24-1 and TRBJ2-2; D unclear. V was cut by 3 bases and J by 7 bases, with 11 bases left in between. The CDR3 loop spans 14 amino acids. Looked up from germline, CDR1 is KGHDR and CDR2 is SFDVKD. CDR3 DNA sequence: TGTGCCACCAGTGATGCCCCATCGGGCGGGGAGCTGTTTTTT. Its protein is CATSDAPSGGELFF.

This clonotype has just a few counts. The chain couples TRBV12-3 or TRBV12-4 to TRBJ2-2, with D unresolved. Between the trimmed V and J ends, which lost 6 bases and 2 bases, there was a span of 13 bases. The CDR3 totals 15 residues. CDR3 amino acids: CASRFGPINTGELFF. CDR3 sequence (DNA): TGTGCCAGCAGATTCGGACCGATTAACACCGGGGAGCTGTTTTTT.

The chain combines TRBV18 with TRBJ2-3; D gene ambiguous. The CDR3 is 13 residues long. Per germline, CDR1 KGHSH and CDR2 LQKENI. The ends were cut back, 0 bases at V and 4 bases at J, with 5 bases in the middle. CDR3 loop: CASSPPVADTQYF. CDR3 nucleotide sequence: TGTGCCAGCTCACCACCAGTGGCAGATACGCAGTATTTT. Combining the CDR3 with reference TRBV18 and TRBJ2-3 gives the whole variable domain NAGVMQNPRHLVRRRGQEARLRCSPMKGHSHVYWYRQLPEEGLKFMVYLQKENIIDESGMPKERFSAEFPKEGPSILRIQQVVRGDSAAYFCASSPPVADTQYFGPGTRLTVL.

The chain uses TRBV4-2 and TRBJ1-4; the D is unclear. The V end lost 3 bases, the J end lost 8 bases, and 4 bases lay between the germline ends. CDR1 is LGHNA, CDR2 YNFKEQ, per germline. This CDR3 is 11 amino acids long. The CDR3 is CASSQREKLFF. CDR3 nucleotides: TGTGCCAGCAGCCAGCGGGAAAAACTGTTTTTT.

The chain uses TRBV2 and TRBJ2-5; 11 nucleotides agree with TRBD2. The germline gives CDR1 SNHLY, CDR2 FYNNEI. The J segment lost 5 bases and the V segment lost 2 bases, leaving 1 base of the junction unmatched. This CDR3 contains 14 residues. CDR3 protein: CASSETSGGETQYF. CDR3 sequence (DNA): TGTGCCAGCAGTGAAACTAGCGGGGGTGAGACCCAGTACTTC.